These 4 T cell receptor beta chains share one sample of origin, sequenced in a study of immune heterogeneity within non-small cell lung tumors. With 32 V and 13 J primers, multiplex PCR amplified the TCR beta CDR3. MiXCR, run by TCRdb on the multiplex PCR reads, gives a single entry per CDR3 protein. This sample has 20,000 to 25,000 distinct CDR3 sequences, with less than 35% found just once. At about 600 ng per sample, bulk tumor genomic DNA provided the template. During surgery, each primary tumor gave multiple biopsies spaced as far apart as possible. Untreated, newly diagnosed non-small cell lung cancer patients underwent curative surgery. The sample comprised lung tumor tissue. The origin of the receptors is a middle-aged man with non-small cell lung cancer.

This clonotype was seen only a few times. The chain is built from TRBV12-3 or TRBV12-4 and TRBJ1-2, with 7 bases lining up with TRBD1. Trimming at V came to 11 bases and at J to 8 bases, leaving 11 bases not matched to a gene. The CDR3 has 12 residues. The chain's CDR3 is CAVRRGGLGYTF. Here the CDR3 DNA reads TGTGCCGTACGCCGAGGGGGCCTGGGCTACACCTTC.

This clonotype was seen ten or more times. This chain joins TRBV9 and TRBJ2-3; 7 positions match TRBD1. This CDR3 has 16 residues. The J segment lost 3 bases and the V segment lost 3 bases, leaving 10 bases of the junction unmatched. In germline, CDR1 is SGDLS, CDR2 YYNGEE. CDR3 sequence: CASSARQGPTTDTQYF. Here the CDR3 DNA reads TGTGCCAGCAGCGCCAGACAGGGACCTACGACAGATACGCAGTATTTT.

Only a few counts were recorded for this clonotype. The chain uses TRBV7-9 and TRBJ1-1; D gene uncertain. Trimming left V 10 bases short and J 2 bases short, with 17 bases between. Germline V gene lookup returns CDR1 SEHNR and CDR2 FQNEAQ (reference sequence). The CDR3 consists of 14 residues. The CDR3 nucleotides are TGTGCCACCCGGCGAGGGCGAGCAAACACTGAAGCTTTCTTT. The encoded protein is CATRRGRANTEAFF.

This clonotype counts as medium-sized. The genes are TRBV6-1 and TRBJ1-6; no firm D call. V lost 6 bases, J lost 6 bases, and 9 bases lay in between. The CDR3 totals 13 residues. The germline gives CDR1 MNHNS, CDR2 SASEGT. The CDR3 coding sequence is TGTGCCAGCAGCACAGAGATTAATTCACCCCTCCACTTT. This gives the protein CASSTEINSPLHF.